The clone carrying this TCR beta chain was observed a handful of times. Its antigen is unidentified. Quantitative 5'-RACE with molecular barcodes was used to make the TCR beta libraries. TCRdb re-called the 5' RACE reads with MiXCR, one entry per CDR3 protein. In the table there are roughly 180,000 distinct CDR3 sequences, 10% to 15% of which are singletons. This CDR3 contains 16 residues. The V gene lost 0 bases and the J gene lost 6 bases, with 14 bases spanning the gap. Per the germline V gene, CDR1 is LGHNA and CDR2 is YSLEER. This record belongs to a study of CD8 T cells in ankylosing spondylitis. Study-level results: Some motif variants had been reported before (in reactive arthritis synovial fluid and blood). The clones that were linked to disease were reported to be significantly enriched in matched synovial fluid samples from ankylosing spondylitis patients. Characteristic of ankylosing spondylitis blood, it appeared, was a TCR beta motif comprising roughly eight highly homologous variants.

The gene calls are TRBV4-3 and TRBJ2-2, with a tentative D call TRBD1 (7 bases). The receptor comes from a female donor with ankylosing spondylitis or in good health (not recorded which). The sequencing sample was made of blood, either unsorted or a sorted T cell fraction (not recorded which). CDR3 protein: CASSQDLGRGAGELFF. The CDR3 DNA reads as TGCGCCAGCAGCCAAGATCTGGGCAGGGGGGCCGGGGAGCTGTTTTTT.